The rows below give T cell receptor beta chains drawn from one sample of a study of read filtering for tumor transcriptome and immune sequencing. TCRdb fed the reads into MiXCR, producing one record per CDR3 protein. The data contain roughly 38,000 distinct CDR3 sequences, roughly an eighth of them singletons. Sequencing was performed on a population of CD138-negative cells sorted from bone marrow. The source of these receptors is a donor over 35 with multiple myeloma. The CDR3 runs from the conserved cysteine through the conserved F or W. The order of the fields is D gene, V gene, clone size, J gene, CDR3 protein, CDR3 DNA. The D gene is left open where the match is weak. Clone sizes are given selectively: once, few, many, or a class where the clone is expanded.

D gene: -
V gene: TRBV7-9
clone size: -
J gene: TRBJ1-5
CDR3 protein: CASSHPGEPQHF
CDR3 DNA: TGTGCCAGCAGCCATCCGGGGGAGCCCCAGCATTTT

D gene: -
V gene: TRBV6-5
clone size: few
J gene: TRBJ2-5
CDR3 protein: CASSYGSTTETQYF
CDR3 DNA: TGTGCCAGCAGTTACGGCAGTACGACAGAGACCCAGTACTTC

D gene: -
V gene: TRBV7-6
clone size: many
J gene: TRBJ2-1
CDR3 protein: CASSPWTSRAYNEQFF
CDR3 DNA: TGTGCCAGCAGCCCATGGACCTCCAGGGCATACAATGAGCAGTTCTTC

D gene: -
V gene: TRBV12-3/TRBV12-4
clone size: many
J gene: TRBJ1-5
CDR3 protein: CASSRSNQPQHF
CDR3 DNA: TGTGCCAGCAGCCGTAGCAATCAGCCCCAGCATTTT

D gene: -
V gene: TRBV18
clone size: few
J gene: TRBJ1-1
CDR3 protein: CASSPPGRGGNTEAFF
CDR3 DNA: TGTGCCAGCTCACCACCGGGGAGGGGGGGAAACACTGAAGCTTTCTTT

D gene: -
V gene: TRBV7-8
clone size: many
J gene: TRBJ2-7
CDR3 protein: CASSLAGNIFSYEQYF
CDR3 DNA: TGTGCCAGCAGCTTAGCGGGGAACATTTTTTCCTACGAGCAGTACTTC

D gene: TRBD2
V gene: TRBV9
clone size: many
J gene: TRBJ2-1
CDR3 protein: CASSVVLAGINEQFF
CDR3 DNA: TGTGCCAGCAGCGTAGTACTAGCGGGTATCAATGAGCAGTTCTTC

D gene: TRBD2
V gene: TRBV7-2
clone size: -
J gene: TRBJ2-5
CDR3 protein: CARSLLGEGTQYF
CDR3 DNA: TGTGCCAGGAGCTTACTAGGGGAGGGTACCCAGTACTTC

D gene: TRBD1
V gene: TRBV3-1
clone size: many
J gene: TRBJ2-1
CDR3 protein: CASSRSTGGSYNEQFF
CDR3 DNA: TGTGCCAGCAGCCGTTCCACAGGGGGGAGTTACAATGAGCAGTTCTTC

D gene: -
V gene: TRBV7-3
clone size: many
J gene: TRBJ1-1
CDR3 protein: CASSLKAGAEAFF
CDR3 DNA: TGTGCCAGCAGCTTAAAGGCAGGTGCTGAAGCTTTCTTT

D gene: -
V gene: TRBV10-3
clone size: many
J gene: TRBJ2-7
CDR3 protein: CAISGASGTYSYEQYF
CDR3 DNA: TGTGCCATCAGTGGAGCCTCCGGGACTTACTCCTACGAGCAGTACTTC

D gene: -
V gene: TRBV6-5
clone size: many
J gene: TRBJ2-2
CDR3 protein: CASRDDRLGTGELFF
CDR3 DNA: TGTGCCAGCAGGGACGACAGATTAGGCACCGGGGAGCTGTTTTTT

D gene: -
V gene: TRBV29-1
clone size: many
J gene: TRBJ2-7
CDR3 protein: CSVETPTYEQYF
CDR3 DNA: TGCAGCGTTGAAACTCCTACCTACGAGCAGTACTTC

D gene: TRBD2
V gene: TRBV7-7
clone size: many
J gene: TRBJ2-1
CDR3 protein: CASSSGLAGQEQFF
CDR3 DNA: TGTGCTAGCAGCTCGGGACTAGCGGGGCAGGAGCAGTTCTTC

D gene: -
V gene: TRBV7-9
clone size: many
J gene: TRBJ2-2
CDR3 protein: CASSPRIGITGEPFF
CDR3 DNA: TGTGCCAGCAGCCCCCGAATCGGCATCACCGGGGAGCCGTTTTTT

D gene: -
V gene: TRBV5-6
clone size: -
J gene: TRBJ2-6
CDR3 protein: CASSFWGSGANVLTF
CDR3 DNA: TGTGCCAGCAGCTTTTGGGGCTCTGGGGCCAACGTCCTGACTTTC

D gene: TRBD1
V gene: TRBV11-2
clone size: many
J gene: TRBJ2-1
CDR3 protein: CASSLGGQSGEQFF
CDR3 DNA: TGTGCCAGCAGCTTAGGGGGACAGTCGGGTGAGCAGTTCTTC

D gene: -
V gene: TRBV7-2
clone size: many
J gene: TRBJ1-1
CDR3 protein: CASSLAWNTEAFF
CDR3 DNA: TGTGCCAGCAGCTTAGCCTGGAACACTGAAGCTTTCTTT

D gene: -
V gene: TRBV11-2
clone size: many
J gene: TRBJ2-1
CDR3 protein: CASSLIGANEQFF
CDR3 DNA: TGTGCCAGCAGTCTTATTGGGGCGAATGAGCAGTTCTTC

D gene: TRBD2
V gene: TRBV7-9
clone size: many
J gene: TRBJ2-1
CDR3 protein: CASSLRAGAVYNEQFF
CDR3 DNA: TGTGCCAGCAGCTTAAGAGCGGGAGCTGTCTACAATGAGCAGTTCTTC

D gene: -
V gene: TRBV28
clone size: many
J gene: TRBJ1-1
CDR3 protein: CASGHSMNTEAFF
CDR3 DNA: TGTGCCAGCGGACACTCCATGAACACTGAAGCTTTCTTT

D gene: -
V gene: TRBV19
clone size: many
J gene: TRBJ1-5
CDR3 protein: CASSTWGAGQPQHF
CDR3 DNA: TGTGCCAGTAGCACCTGGGGGGCAGGTCAGCCCCAGCATTTT

D gene: -
V gene: TRBV27
clone size: many
J gene: TRBJ2-7
CDR3 protein: CASRRRDNSYEQYF
CDR3 DNA: TGTGCCAGCAGACGCCGGGACAACTCCTACGAGCAGTACTTC

D gene: -
V gene: TRBV6-1
clone size: many
J gene: TRBJ1-1
CDR3 protein: CASSGLQRAGTEAFF
CDR3 DNA: TGTGCCAGCAGTGGCCTCCAGAGGGCAGGAACTGAAGCTTTCTTT

D gene: -
V gene: TRBV6-5
clone size: many
J gene: TRBJ2-2
CDR3 protein: CASTPGDVGELFF
CDR3 DNA: TGTGCCAGCACCCCGGGGGACGTCGGGGAGCTGTTTTTT

D gene: -
V gene: TRBV20-1
clone size: many
J gene: TRBJ1-5
CDR3 protein: CSASRGRNQPQHF
CDR3 DNA: TGCAGTGCTAGCAGGGGTCGCAATCAGCCCCAGCATTTT

D gene: TRBD1
V gene: TRBV7-8
clone size: many
J gene: TRBJ1-1
CDR3 protein: CASSWNRGVNTEAFF
CDR3 DNA: TGTGCCAGCAGCTGGAACAGGGGCGTGAACACTGAAGCTTTCTTT

D gene: -
V gene: TRBV9
clone size: many
J gene: TRBJ1-1
CDR3 protein: CASSEGTTTEAFF
CDR3 DNA: TGTGCCAGCAGCGAAGGGACGACCACTGAAGCTTTCTTT

D gene: -
V gene: TRBV21-1
clone size: many
J gene: TRBJ2-4
CDR3 protein: CASSKGRPAQRGAKNIQYF
CDR3 DNA: TGTGCCAGCAGCAAGGGGCGTCCGGCCCAGCGGGGAGCCAAAAACATTCAGTACTTC

D gene: -
V gene: TRBV5-1
clone size: few
J gene: TRBJ2-3
CDR3 protein: CASSWTSLSGTDTQYF
CDR3 DNA: TGCGCCAGCAGCTGGACAAGTCTTAGCGGTACAGATACGCAGTATTTT

D gene: -
V gene: TRBV5-1
clone size: many
J gene: TRBJ2-2
CDR3 protein: CASSLEQGGPGELFF
CDR3 DNA: TGCGCCAGCAGCTTGGAACAGGGTGGACCCGGGGAGCTGTTTTTT

D gene: TRBD2
V gene: TRBV30
clone size: many
J gene: TRBJ2-1
CDR3 protein: CAWSSGGHNEQFF
CDR3 DNA: TGTGCCTGGAGTAGCGGGGGGCACAATGAGCAGTTCTTC

D gene: -
V gene: TRBV20-1
clone size: -
J gene: TRBJ2-7
CDR3 protein: CSARDFQVTYEQYF
CDR3 DNA: TGCAGTGCTAGAGATTTTCAGGTAACCTACGAGCAGTACTTC

D gene: TRBD2
V gene: TRBV5-1
clone size: -
J gene: TRBJ2-2
CDR3 protein: CTSSSGLADTGELFF
CDR3 DNA: TGCACCAGCAGCTCTGGACTAGCTGACACCGGGGAGCTGTTTTTT

D gene: TRBD1
V gene: TRBV19
clone size: many
J gene: TRBJ2-6
CDR3 protein: CASSPLRQGAFGANVLTF
CDR3 DNA: TGTGCCAGTAGTCCCCTGAGACAGGGGGCTTTTGGGGCCAACGTCCTGACTTTC

D gene: -
V gene: TRBV28
clone size: many
J gene: TRBJ2-3
CDR3 protein: CASSFNKFHLVNTTTAIADTQYF
CDR3 DNA: TGTGCCAGCAGTTTCAACAAGTTCCATCTAGTCAACACCACAACTGCTATAGCAGATACGCAGTATTTT

D gene: -
V gene: TRBV20-1
clone size: many
J gene: TRBJ2-7
CDR3 protein: CSAKVNYEQYF
CDR3 DNA: TGCAGTGCCAAGGTTAACTACGAGCAGTACTTC

D gene: TRBD2
V gene: TRBV29-1
clone size: many
J gene: TRBJ2-3
CDR3 protein: CSVETSGRGTDTQYF
CDR3 DNA: TGCAGCGTTGAAACTAGCGGGAGAGGAACAGATACGCAGTATTTT

D gene: TRBD1
V gene: TRBV7-2
clone size: medium-sized
J gene: TRBJ1-1
CDR3 protein: CASINTRQGMNTEAFF
CDR3 DNA: TGTGCCAGCATTAATACGAGACAGGGGATGAACACTGAAGCTTTCTTT

D gene: -
V gene: TRBV20-1
clone size: many
J gene: TRBJ2-3
CDR3 protein: CSAGRRDTQYF
CDR3 DNA: TGCAGTGCGGGCCGCCGAGATACGCAGTATTTT

D gene: TRBD1
V gene: TRBV28
clone size: many
J gene: TRBJ2-3
CDR3 protein: CASSFADRGNTQYF
CDR3 DNA: TGTGCCAGCAGTTTTGCTGACAGGGGGAATACGCAGTATTTT

D gene: -
V gene: TRBV15
clone size: many
J gene: TRBJ1-2
CDR3 protein: CATSREAGAYGYTF
CDR3 DNA: TGTGCCACCAGCAGAGAGGCCGGAGCCTATGGCTACACCTTC

D gene: -
V gene: TRBV12-3/TRBV12-4
clone size: many
J gene: TRBJ1-2
CDR3 protein: CASTTRRDYGYTF
CDR3 DNA: TGTGCCAGCACCACTCGTCGAGACTATGGCTACACCTTC

D gene: TRBD1
V gene: TRBV28
clone size: once
J gene: TRBJ2-3
CDR3 protein: CASTPPGTGGYILTDTQYF
CDR3 DNA: TGTGCCAGCACCCCACCAGGGACAGGGGGATACATCCTCACAGATACGCAGTATTTT

D gene: TRBD2
V gene: TRBV4-2
clone size: many
J gene: TRBJ2-1
CDR3 protein: CASSQVFGTSGNEQFF
CDR3 DNA: TGTGCCAGCAGCCAAGTATTTGGGACTAGCGGCAATGAGCAGTTCTTC

D gene: -
V gene: TRBV2
clone size: many
J gene: TRBJ1-1
CDR3 protein: CATTILDRNTEAFF
CDR3 DNA: TGTGCCACTACTATTCTGGACAGGAACACTGAAGCTTTCTTT

D gene: -
V gene: TRBV18
clone size: many
J gene: TRBJ1-5
CDR3 protein: CASSLEGDRKQPQHF
CDR3 DNA: TGTGCCAGCTCACTGGAGGGGGATCGGAAACAGCCCCAGCATTTT

D gene: -
V gene: TRBV12-3/TRBV12-4
clone size: many
J gene: TRBJ1-1
CDR3 protein: CASTPTQVNTEAFF
CDR3 DNA: TGTGCCAGCACCCCCACACAGGTGAACACTGAAGCTTTCTTT

D gene: TRBD1
V gene: TRBV15
clone size: medium-sized
J gene: TRBJ1-4
CDR3 protein: CATSRDSTGAHEKLFF
CDR3 DNA: TGTGCCACCAGCAGAGACTCGACAGGGGCACATGAAAAACTGTTTTTT

D gene: -
V gene: TRBV6-6
clone size: many
J gene: TRBJ1-2
CDR3 protein: CASSYTDRTYGYTF
CDR3 DNA: TGTGCCAGCAGTTACACGGACAGAACTTATGGCTACACCTTC

D gene: -
V gene: TRBV7-3
clone size: -
J gene: TRBJ1-1
CDR3 protein: CASSRDGTAEAFF
CDR3 DNA: TGTGCCAGCAGCAGGGACGGGACGGCTGAAGCTTTCTTT

D gene: -
V gene: TRBV27
clone size: many
J gene: TRBJ2-3
CDR3 protein: CASSSGAGLGRPDTQYF
CDR3 DNA: TGTGCCAGCAGTTCCGGGGCGGGACTCGGTCGTCCAGATACGCAGTATTTT

D gene: -
V gene: TRBV11-2
clone size: many
J gene: TRBJ1-2
CDR3 protein: CASSLVRGQNYGYTF
CDR3 DNA: TGTGCCAGCAGCTTAGTGCGGGGGCAGAACTATGGCTACACCTTC

D gene: -
V gene: TRBV12-3/TRBV12-4
clone size: -
J gene: TRBJ2-4
CDR3 protein: CASSLEGTLLSDFQHF
CDR3 DNA: TGTGCCAGCAGTTTAGAGGGTACCCTCTTATCTGACTTTCAGCACTTC

D gene: -
V gene: TRBV30
clone size: many
J gene: TRBJ2-1
CDR3 protein: CAWSGTYNEQFF
CDR3 DNA: TGTGCCTGGAGTGGTACTTACAATGAGCAGTTCTTC

D gene: -
V gene: TRBV5-1
clone size: many
J gene: TRBJ2-6
CDR3 protein: CASSSNPQGSGANVLTF
CDR3 DNA: TGCGCCAGCAGCTCAAATCCACAGGGATCTGGGGCCAACGTCCTGACTTTC

D gene: -
V gene: TRBV5-1
clone size: medium-sized
J gene: TRBJ2-1
CDR3 protein: CASSAAETAYNEQFF
CDR3 DNA: TGCGCCAGCAGCGCAGCGGAGACCGCCTACAATGAGCAGTTCTTC

D gene: -
V gene: TRBV29-1
clone size: many
J gene: TRBJ2-2
CDR3 protein: CSVLHRPAGELFF
CDR3 DNA: TGCAGCGTCTTACACCGGCCAGCCGGGGAGCTGTTTTTT

D gene: TRBD1
V gene: TRBV6-5
clone size: -
J gene: TRBJ2-5
CDR3 protein: CASSYSRPLTGVETQYF
CDR3 DNA: TGTGCCAGCAGTTACTCCCGCCCGCTGACAGGGGTAGAGACCCAGTACTTC